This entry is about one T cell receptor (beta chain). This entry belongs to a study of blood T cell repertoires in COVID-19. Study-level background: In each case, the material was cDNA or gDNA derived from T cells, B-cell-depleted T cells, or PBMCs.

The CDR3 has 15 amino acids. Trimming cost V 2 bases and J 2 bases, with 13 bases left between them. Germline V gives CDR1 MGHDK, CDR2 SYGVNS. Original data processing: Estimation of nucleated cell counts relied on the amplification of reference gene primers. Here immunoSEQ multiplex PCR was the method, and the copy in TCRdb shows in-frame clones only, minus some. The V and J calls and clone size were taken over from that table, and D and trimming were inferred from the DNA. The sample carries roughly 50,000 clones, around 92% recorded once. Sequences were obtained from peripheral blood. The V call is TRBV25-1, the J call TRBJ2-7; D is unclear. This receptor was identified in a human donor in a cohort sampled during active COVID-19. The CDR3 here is CASSERELGTYEQYF. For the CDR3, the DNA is TGTGCCAGCAGTGAACGAGAACTCGGTACCTACGAGCAGTACTTC.